This passage covers 26 T cell receptor beta chains from one sample sequenced in a study of cytotoxic CD8 clonotypes in ibrutinib-treated CLL. Here immunoSEQ multiplex PCR was the method, and the copy in TCRdb shows in-frame clones only, minus some. The sample holds more than 200,000 clones, roughly 73% seen once. Here the sequenced sample was PBMCs, taken after 12 months of ibrutinib treatment. The receptors here all came from a human donor with chronic lymphocytic leukemia.

This clone was observed a few times. V usage is TRBV28 and J usage is TRBJ1-2, with D unresolved. Germline CDR1 is MDHEN and CDR2 is SYDVKM. V lost 5 bases and J 3 bases, leaving 16 bases between the germline ends. This CDR3 comprises 15 residues. The CDR3 spells CASSLAQSDYYGYTF. The DNA for the CDR3 is TGTGCCAGCAGTCTTGCCCAGTCGGACTACTATGGCTACACCTTC.

This clone qualifies as medium-sized (0.01 to 0.1%). The J gene is TRBJ1-5, the V gene TRBV7-8, with TRBD1 identical over 9 bases. Germline CDR1 is SGHVS and CDR2 is FQNEAQ. This CDR3 comprises 15 residues. Germline trimming cut 6 bases from V and 2 bases from J; bases unmatched to any gene: 5. For the CDR3, the DNA is TGTGCCAGCAGGAGGGACAGGGCGGGCAATCAGCCCCAGCATTTT. Protein product: CASRRDRAGNQPQHF.

The V call is TRBV19, the J call TRBJ1-2; D is uncertain. V lost 7 bases, J lost 8 bases, and 11 bases lay in between. The CDR3 spans 11 residues. The V gene's germline CDR1 is LNHDA and CDR2 SQIVND (reference sequence). CDR3 in amino acids: CASNIGYGYTF. In DNA, the CDR3 is TGTGCCAGTAATATCGGGTACGGCTACACCTTC. The whole variable domain, filled in from reference TRBV19 and TRBJ1-2, reads DGGITQSPKYLFRKEGQNVTLSCEQNLNHDAMYWYRQDPGQGLRLIYYSQIVNDFQKGDIAEGYSVSREKKESFPLTVTSAQKNPTAFYLCASNIGYGYTFGSGTRLTVV.

Note on this clone: Relative to the germline gene, one junction end is altered; a read error may explain this. The chain employs TRBV7-7 and TRBJ2-1; a weak D match, TRBD2 (6 bases). This CDR3 is built from 15 residues. Germline assignment: CDR1 SSHAT and CDR2 FNYEAQ (reference sequence). The CDR3 sequence is CASSPGPNGGNEQFF. The CDR3, as DNA: TGTGCTAGCAGCCCGGGACCCAATGGGGGGAATGAGCAGTTCTTC.

V gene TRBV27 combines with J gene TRBJ1-1; perhaps TRBD1 as D (5 bases). V was clipped by 7 bases and J by 4 bases, with 13 bases between them. Germline assignment: CDR1 MNHEY and CDR2 SMNVEV (reference sequence). This CDR3 contains 13 residues. The CDR3 protein is CASMSLGGTEAFF. In DNA form, the CDR3 reads TGTGCCAGCATGTCCCTTGGGGGCACTGAAGCTTTCTTT.

This clone turned up a few times. The rearrangement uses TRBV7-2 and TRBJ2-7; D call uncertain. The CDR3 runs to 12 residues. Per the germline V gene, CDR1 is SGHTA and CDR2 is FQGNSA. The V and J ends lost 4 bases and 3 bases respectively, with 7 bases between them. The CDR3 reads CASSSDLYEQYF. For the CDR3, the DNA is TGTGCCAGCAGCTCCGACCTCTACGAGCAGTACTTC.

The V call is TRBV29-1, the J call TRBJ2-3; possible D gene TRBD2, 5 bases. Trimming removed 3 bases at V and 6 bases at J, with 7 bases between. CDR1 SQVTM and CDR2 ANQGSEA come from the germline V gene. This CDR3 spans 11 amino acids. This CDR3 reads CSVEGGDTQYF. For the CDR3, the DNA is TGCAGCGTTGAGGGCGGGGATACGCAGTATTTT.

The rearrangement uses TRBV6-5 and TRBJ2-5, with 7 bases that match TRBD2. V trimming: 4 bases; J trimming: 4 bases; junction bases outside the gene matches: 6. The CDR3 has 14 residues. CDR1 and CDR2 (germline): MNHEY, SVGAGI. The CDR3 sequence is CASSWGTGGETQYF. In nucleotides, the CDR3 is TGTGCCAGCAGTTGGGGAACGGGAGGAGAGACCCAGTACTTC.

V usage is TRBV6-5 and J usage is TRBJ1-6; D is uncertain. Germline CDR1 reads MNHEY; CDR2 reads SVGAGI. The CDR3 runs to 13 residues. Trimming pared 2 bases from V and 7 bases from J, leaving 6 bases between. The CDR3 DNA reads TGTGCCAGCAGTTACCTTGGAAATTCACCCCTCCACTTT. It is translated as CASSYLGNSPLHF.

The chain employs TRBV5-5 and TRBJ2-7, with 9 bases identical to TRBD1. CDR3 length equals 15 residues. With 3 bases clipped from V and 3 bases from J, the junction kept 7 bases outside the gene matches. The germline gives CDR1 SGHKS, CDR2 YYEKEE (reference sequence). The CDR3 coding sequence is TGTGCCAGCAGCTCCCGGGACAGGGACTTCTACGAGCAGTACTTC. It specifies CASSSRDRDFYEQYF. Full variable domain (remainder filled in from reference TRBV5-5 and TRBJ2-7): DAGVTQSPTHLIKTRGQQVTLRCSPISGHKSVSWYQQVLGQGPQFIFQYYEKEERGRGNFPDRFSARQFPNYSSELNVNALLLGDSALYLCASSSRDRDFYEQYFGPGTRLTVT.

Of note for this clone: Other DNA sequences in the same sample also yield this CDR3. This chain connects TRBV4-1 to TRBJ1-1; D not certain. V was clipped by 3 bases and J by 1 base, with 3 bases between them. The germline V gene has CDR1 MGHRA and CDR2 YSYEKL. The CDR3 is 12 residues long. The CDR3 region is CASSQGNTEAFF. The CDR3 DNA reads as TGCGCCAGCAGCCAGGGGAACACTGAAGCTTTCTTT.

The V gene is TRBV5-1, the J gene TRBJ2-7; 9 bases match TRBD1. The J segment lost 3 bases and the V segment lost 4 bases, leaving 8 bases of the junction unmatched. Germline CDR1 and CDR2: SGHRS and YFSETQ. The CDR3 contains 15 residues. In DNA form, the CDR3 reads TGCGCCAGCAGCAAGGGACAGGGATCCCACTACGAGCAGTACTTC. This translates into CASSKGQGSHYEQYF.

This chain links TRBV6-6 with TRBJ1-1, with a possible D match to TRBD1 (6 bases). CDR3 size: 16 residues. CDR1 is MNHNY and CDR2 is SVGAGI in the germline V gene (reference sequence). V lost 0 bases to trimming and J lost 4 bases, with 15 bases between them. CDR3 bases: TGTGCCAGCAGTTACTCGGTCGGAGGGGGGACCACTGAAGCTTTCTTT. Protein sequence: CASSYSVGGGTTEAFF.

The chain carries TRBV5-6 and TRBJ2-1, with D unresolved. The CDR3 extends over 14 amino acids. V lost 0 bases and J lost 1, with 5 bases in between. CDR1 is SGHDT, CDR2 YYEEEE, per germline. This CDR3 is CASSLAGSYNEQFF. The CDR3 nucleotides are TGTGCCAGCAGCTTGGCCGGGTCCTACAATGAGCAGTTCTTC.

This clone has just a few counts. The chain links TRBV28 to TRBJ2-7; 7 bases match TRBD1. CDR1 is MDHEN and CDR2 is SYDVKM in the germline V gene. This CDR3 spans 15 amino acids. With 4 bases clipped from V and 5 bases from J, the junction kept 11 bases outside the gene matches. CDR3 in amino acids: CASSSPDRPSHEQYF. The CDR3 DNA reads TGTGCCAGCAGTTCCCCGGACAGGCCTAGCCACGAGCAGTACTTC.

This clone came up once. The V gene is TRBV11-2, the J gene TRBJ2-7, with a possible D match to TRBD1 (6 bases). The CDR3 consists of 16 residues. Germline-derived CDR1 and CDR2 are SGHAT and FQNNGV. The V and J ends lost 1 base and 1 base respectively, with 14 bases between them. Here the CDR3 DNA reads TGTGCCAGCAGCTTAGGACCACAGGGTAAATCCTACGAGCAGTACTTC. Its protein is CASSLGPQGKSYEQYF.

This rearrangement joins TRBV21-1 to TRBJ1-2; the D segment call TRBD1 is taken from the table without a DNA check. TRBV21-1 is a recognized pseudogene. The CDR3 covers 13 residues. In DNA form, the CDR3 reads TGTGCCAGCAGCATCAGGGGCCCCTATGGCTACACCTTC. The encoded protein is CASSIRGPYGYTF.

The chain carries TRBV28 and TRBJ2-7; D uncertain. V was trimmed by 6 bases and J by 3 bases, leaving 18 bases between them. Germline V gene sequence: CDR1 MDHEN, CDR2 SYDVKM. CDR3 length: 15 residues. DNA of the CDR3: TGTGCCAGCAGCCCCCGGAGCAGGAAGTACTACGAGCAGTACTTC. Encoded protein: CASSPRSRKYYEQYF. The full variable domain, in which reference TRBV28 and TRBJ2-7 provide the parts outside the CDR3, is DVKVTQSSRYLVKRTGEKVFLECVQDMDHENMFWYRQDPGLGLRLIYFSYDVKMKEKGDIPEGYSVSREKKERFSLILESASTNQTSMYLCASSPRSRKYYEQYFGPGTRLTVT.

This sequence joins TRBV6-5 and TRBJ1-5; the D gene is possibly TRBD1 (5 bases). CDR1 MNHEY and CDR2 SVGAGI come from the germline V gene. There are 14 residues in the CDR3. With 6 bases removed from V and 5 bases from J, the gap between germline ends came to 14 bases. This chain's CDR3 is CASSRARGDQPQHF. The CDR3 bases are TGTGCCAGCAGCCGAGCTAGAGGGGATCAGCCCCAGCATTTT.

Here the CDR3 reads CASSSRTGTMTGYTF. The CDR3, as DNA: TGTGCCAGTAGTTCCCGGACAGGAACTATGACGGGCTACACCTTC. The rearrangement uses TRBV19 and TRBJ1-2, with 7 bases fitting TRBD1. The CDR3 sequence is 15 residues long. CDR1 is LNHDA, CDR2 SQIVND, per germline (reference sequence). The ends lost 5 bases at V and 8 bases at J; junction bases unmatched: 14.

This chain joins TRBV11-1 and TRBJ1-1, with 9 bases aligning to TRBD1. CDR1 is SGHAT, CDR2 FQDESV, per germline (reference sequence). V lost 2 bases to trimming and J lost 5 bases; unmatched junction nucleotides: 6. There are 15 residues in the CDR3. CDR3 region: CASSLPGTGHTEAFF. The CDR3 DNA reads as TGTGCCAGCAGCTTACCCGGGACAGGGCATACTGAAGCTTTCTTT.

The table lists this clone with a count of one. The gene calls are TRBV5-6 and TRBJ2-7; 9 bases are shared with TRBD2. Trimming at V came to 1 base and at J to 0 bases, leaving 2 bases not matched to a gene. Germline loops: CDR1 SGHDT, CDR2 YYEEEE. CDR3 size: 15 residues. The CDR3 sequence is CASSLLAGNSYEQYF. CDR3 sequence (DNA): TGTGCCAGCAGCTTGCTAGCGGGGAACTCCTACGAGCAGTACTTC.

In nucleotides, the CDR3 is TGTGCCAGTAGTATAGTTCAGGGGAATCAGCCCCAGCATTTT. Translation gives CASSIVQGNQPQHF. J is TRBJ1-5 and V is TRBV19, with a tentative D call TRBD1 (6 bases). Germline V CDR1 and CDR2: LNHDA, SQIVND (reference sequence). With 1 base removed from V and 4 bases from J, the gap between germline ends came to 8 bases. The CDR3 covers 14 residues.

This chain links TRBV5-4 with TRBJ2-3; 7 nucleotides line up with TRBD2. From germline, CDR1 is SGHNT and CDR2 YYREEE (reference sequence). This CDR3 contains 14 residues. V trimming: 7 bases; J trimming: 1 base; junction bases outside the gene matches: 6. CDR3 nucleotide sequence: TGTGCCAGCGCCACGGGGGGACGCACAGATACGCAGTATTTT. This encodes CASATGGRTDTQYF.

The V and J genes are TRBV6-1 and TRBJ2-1; D is unclear. Germline values: CDR1 MNHNS, CDR2 SASEGT. There are 14 residues in the CDR3. Trimming shortened V by 8 bases and J by 5 bases, and 16 bases separated the two germline ends. Here the CDR3 DNA reads TGTGCCAGCCGACGAAGCTTAGGCAACAATGAGCAGTTCTTC. The encoded protein is CASRRSLGNNEQFF.

The chain uses TRBV27 and TRBJ1-1; D is unclear. CDR3 length equals 12 residues. Germline V lookup: CDR1 MNHEY, CDR2 SMNVEV (reference sequence). V was clipped by 6 bases and J by 1 base, with 6 bases between them. The CDR3 protein is CASSHPNTEAFF. CDR3 bases: TGTGCCAGCAGCCACCCGAACACTGAAGCTTTCTTT.